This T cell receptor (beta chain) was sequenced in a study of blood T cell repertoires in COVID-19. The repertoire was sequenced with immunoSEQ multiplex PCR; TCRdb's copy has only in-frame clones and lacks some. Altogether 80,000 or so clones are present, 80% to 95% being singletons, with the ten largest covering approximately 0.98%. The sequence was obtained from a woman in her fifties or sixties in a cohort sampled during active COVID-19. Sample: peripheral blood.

CDR3 bases: TGTGCCAGCAGCTACTTTTTACGGGAGTCAGCAGATACGCAGTATTTT. Translation: CASSYFLRESADTQYF. The rearrangement links TRBV7-8 to TRBJ2-3, with D possibly TRBD2 on 6 matching bases. The CDR3 extends over 16 amino acids. The germline V gene encodes CDR1 SGHVS and CDR2 FQNEAQ. V dropped 4 bases and J dropped 4 bases, with 18 bases sitting between them.